The rows below give T cell receptor beta chains drawn from one sample of a study of blood T cell repertoires in COVID-19. This table comes from immunoSEQ multiplex PCR, and its TCRdb copy is limited to in-frame clones, with some not included. The sample records 250,000 to 300,000 clones, 85% being singletons. Sequences were obtained from peripheral blood. The receptor source for this set is a man aged 45-65 years with active or convalescent COVID-19. The CDR3 runs from the conserved cysteine through the conserved F or W. The D gene is left open where the match is weak. Rows may omit the clone size; those that give it use once, few, many or a size class.

>NA|NA|TRBJ1-2|TRBV5-1
CASSLDRSGYTF
TGCGCCAGCAGCTTGGACAGGAGTGGCTACACCTTC
>NA|NA|TRBJ2-7|TRBV4-3
CASSQDPAGSSYEQYF
TGCGCCAGCAGCCAAGATCCCGCCGGGAGCTCCTACGAGCAGTACTTC
>NA|NA|TRBJ1-1|TRBV7-8
CASSRGGRDTEAFF
TGTGCCAGCAGCCGGGGGGGGCGCGATACTGAAGCTTTCTTT
>NA|NA|TRBJ2-7|TRBV20-1
CSASLSYEQYF
TGCAGTGCTAGCTTGTCCTACGAGCAGTACTTC
>NA|TRBD2|TRBJ2-7|TRBV7-8
CASSSGEGTSGQYF
TGTGCCAGCAGCTCCGGGGAGGGGACCTCCGGGCAGTACTTC
>NA|TRBD1|TRBJ1-2|TRBV5-5
CASSLASPGQGYGYTF
TGTGCCAGCAGCTTGGCAAGCCCGGGACAGGGTTATGGCTACACCTTC
>NA|NA|TRBJ1-1|TRBV30
CAWSPGGGITEAFF
TGTGCCTGGAGTCCGGGAGGGGGGATCACTGAAGCTTTCTTT
>once|NA|TRBJ1-2|TRBV28
CASSLQGSYGYTF
TGTGCCAGCAGTTTACAGGGAAGCTATGGCTACACCTTC
>NA|NA|TRBJ1-2|TRBV7-7
CASSPPRRANYGYTF
TGTGCCAGCAGCCCACCCCGGCGGGCCAACTATGGCTACACCTTC
>few|NA|TRBJ1-1|TRBV2
CASSDTGRYTEAFF
TGTGCCAGCAGTGATACAGGACGCTACACTGAAGCTTTCTTT
>NA|TRBD1|TRBJ2-7|TRBV2
CASRKGQGYEQYF
TGTGCCAGCAGGAAAGGACAGGGGTACGAGCAGTACTTC
>NA|TRBD1|TRBJ2-3|TRBV5-1
CASSLGQAADTQYF
TGCGCCAGCAGCCTCGGACAGGCCGCAGATACGCAGTATTTT
>NA|NA|TRBJ1-2|TRBV5-6
CASRWRGANYGYTF
TGTGCCAGCAGATGGAGGGGAGCAAACTATGGCTACACCTTC
>many|TRBD2|TRBJ2-7|TRBV18
CASSPPLTSGTWDAQYF
TGTGCCAGCTCACCACCCCTGACTAGCGGGACGTGGGACGCGCAGTACTTC
>NA|NA|TRBJ2-2|TRBV5-1
CASSSDRNGELFF
TGCGCCAGCAGCTCGGACAGAAACGGGGAGCTGTTTTTT
>NA|TRBD2|TRBJ2-7|TRBV9
CASSVGLAGTYEQYF
TGTGCCAGCAGCGTAGGGCTAGCGGGGACCTACGAGCAGTACTTC
>NA|TRBD1|TRBJ2-1|TRBV6-4
CASSLETGGAGQFF
TGTGCCAGCAGCCTGGAGACAGGGGGCGCCGGTCAGTTCTTC
>NA|NA|TRBJ1-1|TRBV9
CASSGPGNTEAFF
TGTGCCAGCAGCGGACCAGGGAACACTGAAGCTTTCTTT
>NA|NA|TRBJ1-1|TRBV30
CAWSVGVNTEAFF
TGTGCCTGGAGTGTCGGTGTTAACACTGAAGCTTTCTTT
>NA|NA|TRBJ1-2|TRBV28
CATVGRGYGYTF
TGTGCTACCGTCGGCAGGGGCTATGGCTACACCTTC
>NA|NA|TRBJ2-6|TRBV5-1
CASSSGGSGANVLTF
TGCGCCAGCAGTTCCGGGGGCTCTGGGGCCAACGTCCTGACTTTC
>once|NA|TRBJ1-3|TRBV3-1/TRBV3-2
CASSHDGSSGNTIYF
TGTGCCAGCAGCCATGATGGGAGCTCTGGAAACACCATATATTTT
>NA|NA|TRBJ1-3|TRBV30
CAWSVGGSLSGNTIYF
TGTGCCTGGAGTGTTGGAGGGAGCCTATCTGGAAACACCATATATTTT
>NA|TRBD2|TRBJ2-1|TRBV6-1
CASSARLAGPPNEQFF
TGTGCCAGCAGTGCCCGACTAGCGGGACCCCCCAATGAGCAGTTCTTC
>NA|NA|TRBJ1-5|TRBV19
CASTDRGNQPQHF
TGTGCCAGTACCGATCGGGGGAACCAGCCCCAGCATTTT
>NA|TRBD1|TRBJ1-5|TRBV28
CASRGHRGLRNQPQHF
TGTGCCAGCAGGGGTCACAGGGGTTTACGGAATCAGCCCCAGCATTTT
>NA|NA|TRBJ2-5|TRBV18
CASSPPPSAQETQYF
TGTGCCAGCTCACCACCGCCAAGCGCCCAAGAGACCCAGTACTTC
>NA|NA|TRBJ2-5|TRBV7-9
CASSLGLGIAETQYF
TGTGCCAGCAGCTTAGGACTAGGGATAGCAGAGACCCAGTACTTC
>NA|NA|TRBJ1-4|TRBV9
CASSVAARGGTNEKLFF
TGTGCCAGCAGCGTAGCGGCCAGGGGTGGAACTAATGAAAAACTGTTTTTT
>NA|TRBD1|TRBJ2-7|TRBV6-2/TRBV6-3
CASSYSQTGTGAYEQYF
TGTGCCAGCAGTTACTCCCAAACCGGGACAGGGGCCTACGAGCAGTACTTC
>NA|TRBD1|TRBJ2-5|TRBV7-9
CASSFPLDRTGGKTQYF
TGTGCCAGCAGCTTCCCCCTAGACCGGACAGGGGGAAAGACCCAGTACTTC
>NA|NA|TRBJ2-7|TRBV11-2
CASSSQQGWSYEQYF
TGTGCCAGCAGCTCCCAGCAGGGATGGTCCTACGAGCAGTACTTC
>NA|TRBD1|TRBJ2-3|TRBV2
CASSAGGEHTQYF
TGTGCCAGCAGTGCAGGGGGAGAACATACGCAGTATTTT
>NA|TRBD2|TRBJ2-2|TRBV6-1
CASSEAPSGNAGELFF
TGTGCCAGCAGTGAAGCGCCTAGCGGGAATGCCGGGGAGCTGTTTTTT
>NA|NA|TRBJ2-7|TRBV27
CASSSRQSYEQYF
TGTGCCAGCAGTTCACGACAGTCCTACGAGCAGTACTTC
>NA|NA|TRBJ1-6|TRBV3-1/TRBV3-2
CASSLVWSDNSPLHF
TGTGCCAGCAGCCTAGTTTGGTCCGATAATTCACCCCTCCACTTT
>NA|NA|TRBJ2-3|TRBV6-4
CASSEQGFADTQYF
TGTGCCAGCAGTGAGCAGGGTTTCGCAGATACGCAGTATTTT
>NA|NA|TRBJ2-2|TRBV6-5
CASSRATGELFF
TGTGCCAGCAGTCGCGCCACCGGGGAGCTGTTTTTT
>NA|TRBD1|TRBJ1-3|TRBV2
CASSEGTGPGNTIYF
TGTGCCAGCAGTGAAGGGACAGGGCCTGGAAACACCATATATTTT
>NA|TRBD2|TRBJ2-1|TRBV19
CASSKNGRADEQFF
TGTGCCAGTAGTAAGAACGGGAGGGCCGATGAGCAGTTCTTC
>NA|NA|TRBJ2-3|TRBV3-1/TRBV3-2
CASSQATGWTDTQYF
TGTGCCAGCAGCCAAGCGACGGGATGGACAGATACGCAGTATTTT
>NA|TRBD2|TRBJ2-1|TRBV19
CASSISGRSDNEQFF
TGTGCCAGTAGTATTAGCGGGAGGTCTGACAATGAGCAGTTCTTC
>once|NA|TRBJ1-1|TRBV27
CASSFSFITEAFF
TGTGCCAGCAGTTTTTCTTTTATCACTGAAGCTTTCTTT
>NA|NA|TRBJ2-2|TRBV7-3
CASMAGPNTGELFF
TGTGCCAGCATGGCGGGACCTAACACCGGGGAGCTGTTTTTT
>NA|NA|TRBJ2-1|TRBV7-9
CASSLRGSSSNEQFF
TGTGCCAGCAGCTTACGTGGGAGTTCGAGTAATGAGCAGTTCTTC
>NA|NA|TRBJ1-1|TRBV30
CAWRWGGSTEAFF
TGTGCCTGGAGGTGGGGGGGCTCCACTGAAGCTTTCTTT
>NA|TRBD1|TRBJ1-2|TRBV7-9
CASEPGTGGLANYGYTF
TGTGCCAGCGAACCCGGGACAGGGGGTCTAGCTAACTATGGCTACACCTTC
>NA|NA|TRBJ1-1|TRBV5-1
CASSPGTGAEAFF
TGCGCCAGCAGCCCCGGGACGGGGGCTGAAGCTTTCTTT
>once|NA|TRBJ2-1|TRBV29-1
CSVRQASYNEQFF
TGCAGCGTCAGACAAGCCTCCTACAATGAGCAGTTCTTC
>few|NA|TRBJ1-4|TRBV18
CASSRRPREKLFF
TGTGCCAGCTCACGGAGACCGCGTGAAAAACTGTTTTTT
>NA|NA|TRBJ1-5|TRBV7-8
CASSLEGRLNQPQHF
TGTGCCAGCAGCTTAGAGGGGCGGCTGAATCAGCCCCAGCATTTT
>NA|NA|TRBJ2-3|TRBV6-5
CASSRETDTQYF
TGTGCCAGCAGTCGGGAGACAGATACGCAGTATTTT
>once|TRBD1|TRBJ1-4|TRBV5-5
CASTRQGGEKLFF
TGTGCCAGCACCCGACAGGGAGGTGAAAAACTGTTTTTT
>NA|TRBD1|TRBJ2-7|TRBV6-5
CAAKVRDRGLYEQYF
TGTGCCGCAAAGGTTCGGGACAGGGGGCTCTACGAGCAGTACTTC